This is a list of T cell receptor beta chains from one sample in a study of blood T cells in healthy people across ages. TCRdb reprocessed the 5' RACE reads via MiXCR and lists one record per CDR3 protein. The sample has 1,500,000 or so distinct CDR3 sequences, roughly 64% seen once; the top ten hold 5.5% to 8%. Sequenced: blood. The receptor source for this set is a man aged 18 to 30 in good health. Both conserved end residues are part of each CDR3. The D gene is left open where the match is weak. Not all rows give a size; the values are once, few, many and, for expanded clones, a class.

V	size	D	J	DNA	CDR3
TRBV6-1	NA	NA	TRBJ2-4	TGTGCCAGCGGACCCACAGAAAACATTCAGTACTTC	CASGPTENIQYF
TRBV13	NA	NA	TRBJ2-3	TGTGCCAGCAGCTCAGGGACGGGGCCCAGCACAGATACGCAGTATTTT	CASSSGTGPSTDTQYF
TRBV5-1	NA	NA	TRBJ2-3	TGCGCCAGCAGCTTGCAGCGCTCTAGCACAGATACGCAGTATTTT	CASSLQRSSTDTQYF
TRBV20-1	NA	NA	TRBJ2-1	TGCAGTGCTAGGACGGAGAGCTCCTACAATGAGCAGTTCTTC	CSARTESSYNEQFF
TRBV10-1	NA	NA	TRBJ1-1	TGCGCCAGCGGGACTCGGGCTGAAGCTTTCTTT	CASGTRAEAFF
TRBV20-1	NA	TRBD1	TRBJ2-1	TGCAGTGTTAGGGACAGCTCCTACAATGAGCAGTTCTTC	CSVRDSSYNEQFF
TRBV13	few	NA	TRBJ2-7	TGTGCCAGCAGCCCCAGCGGAATAGCCTACGAGCAGTACTTC	CASSPSGIAYEQYF
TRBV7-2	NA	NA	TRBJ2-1	TGTGCCAGCAGCTCCGGATTAGTCCTTTACAATGAGCAGTTCTTC	CASSSGLVLYNEQFF
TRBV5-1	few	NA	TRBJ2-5	TGCGCCAGTAACCCGAGTCTTACCCAAGAGACCCAGTACTTC	CASNPSLTQETQYF
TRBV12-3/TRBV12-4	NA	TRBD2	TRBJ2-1	TGTGCCAGCAGTTTCCCGATGTGGCGGGGGGGCCCCAATGAGCAGTTCTTC	CASSFPMWRGGPNEQFF
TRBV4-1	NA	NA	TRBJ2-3	TGCGCCAGCAGCCAAATAGAGCATAGACGTCGGGGCACAGATACGCAGTATTTT	CASSQIEHRRRGTDTQYF
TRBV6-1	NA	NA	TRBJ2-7	TGTGCCAGCAGTGTACCGGACGGGTCCTACGAGCAGTACTTC	CASSVPDGSYEQYF
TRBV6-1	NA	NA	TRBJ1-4	TGTGCCAGCAGTGAAGCAATGGGGGCGCTTGAAAAACTGTTTTTT	CASSEAMGALEKLFF
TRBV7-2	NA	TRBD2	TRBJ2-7	TGTGCCAGCAGCCAGAGCGGGAGGACCTACAATGAGCAGTACTTC	CASSQSGRTYNEQYF
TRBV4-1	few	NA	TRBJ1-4	TGCGCCAGCAGTTCCTCCCGCGAAAAACTGTTTTTT	CASSSSREKLFF
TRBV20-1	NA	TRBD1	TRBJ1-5	TGCAGTGCTCCAGCGGGACAGGGGTATAGCAATCAGCCCCAGCATTTT	CSAPAGQGYSNQPQHF
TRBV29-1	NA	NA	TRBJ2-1	TGCAGCGTTGAGAGCCAGGGCCGGAATGAGCAGTTCTTC	CSVESQGRNEQFF
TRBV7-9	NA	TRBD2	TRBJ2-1	TGTGCCAGCAGCTTAGCGTCTAGCGGGAGAGCTGAGCAGTTCTTC	CASSLASSGRAEQFF
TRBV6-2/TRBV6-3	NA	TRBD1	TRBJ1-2	TGTGCCAGCAGTTACCCGACAGGGGGCTACACCTTC	CASSYPTGGYTF
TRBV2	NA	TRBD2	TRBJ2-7	TGTGCCAGCAGGAAACTAGCGGGAGGATCCTACGAGCAGTACTTC	CASRKLAGGSYEQYF
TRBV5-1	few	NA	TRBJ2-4	TGCGCCAGCAGTCGCGAAGGAGTCCCTGTGAGCATTCAGTACTTC	CASSREGVPVSIQYF
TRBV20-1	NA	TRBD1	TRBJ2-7	TGCAGTGCGGGACGGACAGGTGTGGATTACGAGCAGTACTTC	CSAGRTGVDYEQYF
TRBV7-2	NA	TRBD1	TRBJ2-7	TGTGCCAGCAGCATGACAGGGTTTGCCGACGAGCAGTACTTC	CASSMTGFADEQYF
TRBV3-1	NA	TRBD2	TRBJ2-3	TGTGCCAGCAGCCACCTAGCGGGAGCAGGAGATACGCAGTATTTT	CASSHLAGAGDTQYF
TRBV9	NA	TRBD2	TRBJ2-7	TGTGCCAGCAGCCCCTCGACTAGCTTCAATGAGCAGTACTTC	CASSPSTSFNEQYF
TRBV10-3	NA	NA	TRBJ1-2	TGTGCCATCAGTGAGCCTGAAGAAGACTATGGCTATGGCTACACCTTC	CAISEPEEDYGYGYTF